The 7 T cell receptor beta chains below all came from one sample that was sequenced in a study of identical twins. TCRdb redid the calling of the 5' RACE reads with MiXCR, one entry per CDR3 protein. The sample consists of about 280,000 distinct CDR3 sequences, less than 9% of them appearing once. This same sample was also taken into another study, of yellow fever vaccine responses in identical twins.

Source material: memory (CD45RO+) T cells sorted from blood. These TCRs come from a woman aged 18-30 years in good health.

This clonotype was seen ten or more times. The V gene is TRBV3-1, the J gene TRBJ2-1, with D unclear. Germline CDR1 reads LGHDT; CDR2 reads YNNKEL (reference sequence). Trimming shortened V by 4 bases and J by 8 bases, and 24 bases separated the two germline ends. There are 17 residues in the CDR3. CDR3: CASSPLEGKGPYDEQFF. CDR3 DNA sequence: TGTGCCAGCAGCCCCCTGGAAGGGAAAGGCCCCTATGATGAGCAGTTCTTC.

This clonotype was counted a few times. V gene TRBV18 combines with J gene TRBJ2-3; D uncertain. The CDR3 length is 16 residues. Trimming took 3 bases from V and 4 from J, leaving 17 bases between them. Germline CDR1 reads KGHSH; CDR2 reads LQKENI. The CDR3 DNA is TGTGCCAGCTCACCGATAAGAGACCATAGGCCAGATACGCAGTATTTT. It encodes CASSPIRDHRPDTQYF.

This clonotype appeared a few times. The chain is built from TRBV2 and TRBJ2-1; 8 bases fit TRBD2. Germline loops: CDR1 SNHLY, CDR2 FYNNEI. The CDR3 length is 12 residues. Unmatched junction bases numbered 6, after V lost 6 bases and J lost 11 bases. The CDR3 loop reads CASRETSDQQFF. CDR3 nucleotides: TGTGCCAGCAGGGAGACTAGCGATCAGCAGTTCTTC. Variable domain in full (rest from reference TRBV2 and TRBJ2-1): EPEVTQTPSHQVTQMGQEVILRCVPISNHLYFYWYRQILGQKVEFLVSFYNNEISEKSEIFDDQFSVERPDGSNFTLKIRSTKLEDSAMYFCASRETSDQQFFGPGTRLTVL.

This clonotype was found a few times. V gene TRBV14 combines with J gene TRBJ1-2; unclear D gene. Germline CDR1 SGHDN, CDR2 FVKESK. This CDR3 is built from 13 residues. Trimming took 4 bases from V and 4 from J, leaving 10 bases between them. This chain's CDR3 is CASSLSPLYGYTF. CDR3 DNA: TGTGCCAGCAGCCTAAGCCCCCTCTATGGCTACACCTTC.

This clonotype was detected a few times. CDR3 loop: CASSSRRDEQFF. The CDR3 bases are TGTGCCAGCAGCAGCAGAAGAGATGAGCAGTTCTTC. This chain connects TRBV5-5 to TRBJ2-1; D is undetermined. V was trimmed by 4 bases and J by 8 bases, leaving 10 bases between them. CDR1 and CDR2 from the germline V gene are SGHKS and YYEKEE (reference sequence). This CDR3 spans 12 amino acids.

This clonotype was seen repeatedly, ten times or more. The V and J genes are TRBV24-1 and TRBJ2-5; unclear D gene. Germline V gives CDR1 KGHDR, CDR2 SFDVKD. The CDR3 runs 11 residues. Trimming removed 4 bases at V and 5 bases at J, with 4 bases between. CDR3 sequence (DNA): TGTGCCACCAGTGACAGGGAGACCCAGTACTTC. Translated: CATSDRETQYF.

This rearrangement joins TRBV28 to TRBJ2-2; possible D gene TRBD2, 6 bases. Trimming pared 7 bases from V and 1 base from J, leaving 22 bases between. CDR1 is MDHEN and CDR2 is SYDVKM in the germline V gene. CDR3 length: 18 amino acids. The CDR3 nucleotides are TGTGCCAGCAATCCAAGGGGCAAAGGAGGGCGGAACACCGGGGAGCTGTTTTTT. Encoded protein: CASNPRGKGGRNTGELFF.